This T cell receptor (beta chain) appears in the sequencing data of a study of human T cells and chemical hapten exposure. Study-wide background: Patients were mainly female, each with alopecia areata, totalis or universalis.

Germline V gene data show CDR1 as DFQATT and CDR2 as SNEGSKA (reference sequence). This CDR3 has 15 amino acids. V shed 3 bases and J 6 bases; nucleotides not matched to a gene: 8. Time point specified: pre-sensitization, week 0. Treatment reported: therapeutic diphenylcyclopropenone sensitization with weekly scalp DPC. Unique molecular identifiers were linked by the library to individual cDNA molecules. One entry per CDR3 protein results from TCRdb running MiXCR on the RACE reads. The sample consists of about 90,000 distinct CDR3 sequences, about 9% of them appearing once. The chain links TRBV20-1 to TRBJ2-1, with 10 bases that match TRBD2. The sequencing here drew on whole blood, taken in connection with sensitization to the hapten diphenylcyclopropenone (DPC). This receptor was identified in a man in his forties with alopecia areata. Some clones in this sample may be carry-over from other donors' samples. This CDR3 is CSASPAGGPGNEQFF. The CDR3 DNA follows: TGCAGTGCTAGCCCAGCGGGAGGGCCGGGCAATGAGCAGTTCTTC.